This TCR beta chain is from a study of blood T cell repertoires in COVID-19. Generated by immunoSEQ multiplex PCR, the TCRdb table keeps only in-frame clones and is missing some. The data hold about 150,000 clones, with 84% observed a single time. CDR1 is MDHEN and CDR2 is SYDVKM in the germline V gene. V gave up 4 bases and J gave up 0 bases; unmatched junction bases: 6. This CDR3 is 16 amino acids long. This receptor was identified in a woman between 45 and 65 years old with acute COVID-19. The sequencing input was PBMCs or T cells enriched from blood (not recorded which). The chain recombines TRBV28 with TRBJ2-4; 7 bases match TRBD1. Written as DNA, the CDR3 is TGTGCCAGCAGTTCGCCGGGACAGCTAGCCAAAAACATTCAGTACTTC. This gives the protein CASSSPGQLAKNIQYF.